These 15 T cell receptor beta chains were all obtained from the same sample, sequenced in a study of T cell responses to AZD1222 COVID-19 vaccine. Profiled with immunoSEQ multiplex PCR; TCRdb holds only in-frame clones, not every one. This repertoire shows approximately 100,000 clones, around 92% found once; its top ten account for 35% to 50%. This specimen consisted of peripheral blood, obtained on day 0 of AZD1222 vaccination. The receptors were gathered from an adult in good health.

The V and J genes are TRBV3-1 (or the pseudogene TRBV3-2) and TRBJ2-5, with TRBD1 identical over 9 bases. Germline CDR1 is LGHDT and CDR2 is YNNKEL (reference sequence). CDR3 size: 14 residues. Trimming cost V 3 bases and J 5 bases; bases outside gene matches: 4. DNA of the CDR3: TGTGCCAGCAGCCACACTGGACAGGGGGAGACCCAGTACTTC. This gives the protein CASSHTGQGETQYF.

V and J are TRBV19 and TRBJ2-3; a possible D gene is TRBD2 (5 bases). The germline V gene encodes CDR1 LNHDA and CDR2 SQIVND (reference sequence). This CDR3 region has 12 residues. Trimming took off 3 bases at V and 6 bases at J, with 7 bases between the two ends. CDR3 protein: CASSIGVDTQYF. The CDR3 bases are TGTGCCAGTAGTATCGGGGTCGATACGCAGTATTTT.

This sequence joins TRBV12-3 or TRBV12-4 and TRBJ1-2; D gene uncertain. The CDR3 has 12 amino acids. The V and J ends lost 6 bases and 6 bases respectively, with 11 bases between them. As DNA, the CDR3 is TGTGCCAGCAGCCCTACCTGGGATGGCTACACCTTC. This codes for CASSPTWDGYTF.

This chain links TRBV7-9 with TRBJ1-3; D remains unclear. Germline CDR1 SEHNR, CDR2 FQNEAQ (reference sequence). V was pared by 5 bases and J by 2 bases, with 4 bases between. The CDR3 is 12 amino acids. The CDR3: CASSIAGNTIYF. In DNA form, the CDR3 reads TGTGCCAGCAGCATTGCTGGAAACACCATATATTTT.

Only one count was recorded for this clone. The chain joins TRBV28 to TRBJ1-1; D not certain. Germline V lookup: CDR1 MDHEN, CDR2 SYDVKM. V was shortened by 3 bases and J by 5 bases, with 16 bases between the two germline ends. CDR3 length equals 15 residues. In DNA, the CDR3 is TGTGCCAGCAGTTTCTCTCGGGCCGGTGGGACTGAAGCTTTCTTT. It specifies CASSFSRAGGTEAFF.

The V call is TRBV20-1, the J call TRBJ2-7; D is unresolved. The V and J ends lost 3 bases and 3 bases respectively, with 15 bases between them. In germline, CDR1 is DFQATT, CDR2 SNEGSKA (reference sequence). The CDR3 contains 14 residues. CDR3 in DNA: TGCAGTGCTAGTAGTCAGAACAGCCTCTACGAGCAGTACTTC. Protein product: CSASSQNSLYEQYF.

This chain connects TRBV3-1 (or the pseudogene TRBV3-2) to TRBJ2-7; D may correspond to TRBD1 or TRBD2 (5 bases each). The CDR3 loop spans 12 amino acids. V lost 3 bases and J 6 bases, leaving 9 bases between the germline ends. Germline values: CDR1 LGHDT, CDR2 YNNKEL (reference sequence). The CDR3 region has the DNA TGTGCCAGCAGCCACGGGGCATTCGAGCAGTACTTC. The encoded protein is CASSHGAFEQYF.

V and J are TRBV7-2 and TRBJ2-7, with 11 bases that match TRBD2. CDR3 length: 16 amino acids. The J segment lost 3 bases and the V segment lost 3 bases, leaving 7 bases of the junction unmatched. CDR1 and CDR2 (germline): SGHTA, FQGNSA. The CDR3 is CASSFSLAGGIYEQYF. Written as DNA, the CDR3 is TGTGCCAGCAGCTTTTCGCTAGCGGGAGGCATCTACGAGCAGTACTTC.

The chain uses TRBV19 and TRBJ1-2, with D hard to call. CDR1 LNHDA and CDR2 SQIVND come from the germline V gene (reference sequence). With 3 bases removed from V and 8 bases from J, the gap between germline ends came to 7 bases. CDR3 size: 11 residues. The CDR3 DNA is TGTGCCAGTAGTATCGCCCGGGGCTACACCTTC. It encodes CASSIARGYTF. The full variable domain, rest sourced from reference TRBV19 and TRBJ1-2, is DGGITQSPKYLFRKEGQNVTLSCEQNLNHDAMYWYRQDPGQGLRLIYYSQIVNDFQKGDIAEGYSVSREKKESFPLTVTSAQKNPTAFYLCASSIARGYTFGSGTRLTVV.

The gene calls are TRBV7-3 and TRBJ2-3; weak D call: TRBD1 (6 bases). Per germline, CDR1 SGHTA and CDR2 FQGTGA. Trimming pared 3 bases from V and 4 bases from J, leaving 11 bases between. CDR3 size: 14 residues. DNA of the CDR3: TGTGCCAGCAGCTTTCAACAGGGTGCAGATACGCAGTATTTT. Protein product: CASSFQQGADTQYF.

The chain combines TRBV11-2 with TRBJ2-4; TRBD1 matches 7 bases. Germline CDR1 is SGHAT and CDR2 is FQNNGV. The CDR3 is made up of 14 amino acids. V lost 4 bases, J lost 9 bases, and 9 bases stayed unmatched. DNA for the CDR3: TGTGCCAGCAGCTCCCTACAGGGGAATGGCATTCAGTACTTC. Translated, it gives CASSSLQGNGIQYF.

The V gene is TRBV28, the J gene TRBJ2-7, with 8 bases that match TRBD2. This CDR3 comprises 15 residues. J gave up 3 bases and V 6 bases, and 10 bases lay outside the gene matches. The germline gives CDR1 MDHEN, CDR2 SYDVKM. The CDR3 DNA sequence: TGTGCCAGCAGCCTAAGCGGGGGACTAAGCTACGAGCAGTACTTC. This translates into CASSLSGGLSYEQYF. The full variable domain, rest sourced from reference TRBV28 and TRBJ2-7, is DVKVTQSSRYLVKRTGEKVFLECVQDMDHENMFWYRQDPGLGLRLIYFSYDVKMKEKGDIPEGYSVSREKKERFSLILESASTNQTSMYLCASSLSGGLSYEQYFGPGTRLTVT.

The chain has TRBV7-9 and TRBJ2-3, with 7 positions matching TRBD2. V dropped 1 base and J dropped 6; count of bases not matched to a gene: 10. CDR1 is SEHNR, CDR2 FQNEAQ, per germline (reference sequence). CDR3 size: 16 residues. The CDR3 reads CASSLDWRESPDTQYF. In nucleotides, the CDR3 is TGTGCCAGCAGCTTAGATTGGCGGGAGAGCCCCGATACGCAGTATTTT.

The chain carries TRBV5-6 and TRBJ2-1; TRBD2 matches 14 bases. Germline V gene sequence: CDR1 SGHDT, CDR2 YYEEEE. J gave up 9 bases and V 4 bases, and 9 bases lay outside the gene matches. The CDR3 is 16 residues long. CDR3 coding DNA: TGTGCCAGCAGCCTTAGGGGGACTAGCGGGAGTGGTGAGCAGTTCTTC. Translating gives CASSLRGTSGSGEQFF.

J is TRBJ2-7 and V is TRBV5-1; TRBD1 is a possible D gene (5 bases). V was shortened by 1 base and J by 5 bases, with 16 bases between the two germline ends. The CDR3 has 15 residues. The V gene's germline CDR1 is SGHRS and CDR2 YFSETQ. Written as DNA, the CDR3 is TGCGCCAGCAGCTTGCCGCAGGGTGTCCGGGACGAGCAGTACTTC. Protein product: CASSLPQGVRDEQYF. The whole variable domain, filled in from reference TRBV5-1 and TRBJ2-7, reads KAGVTQTPRYLIKTRGQQVTLSCSPISGHRSVSWYQQTPGQGLQFLFEYFSETQRNKGNFPGRFSGRQFSNSRSEMNVSTLELGDSALYLCASSLPQGVRDEQYFGPGTRLTVT.